Each of the 27 T cell receptor beta chains below was sequenced from the same sample in a study of blood T cell repertoires in COVID-19. The protocol was immunoSEQ multiplex PCR, while the TCRdb copy is restricted to in-frame clones and leaves out a portion. The sample carries approximately 240,000 clones, roughly 84% recorded once. Sequenced input: peripheral blood. Source of these receptors: a woman in her thirties or forties with active or convalescent COVID-19.

The chain couples TRBV19 to TRBJ1-5; D gene uncertain. Trimming took 5 bases from V and 0 from J, leaving 8 bases between them. The length of the CDR3 is 14 residues. The germline gives CDR1 LNHDA, CDR2 SQIVND (reference sequence). The CDR3 reads CASSPGYSNQPQHF. DNA for the CDR3: TGTGCCAGTAGTCCAGGCTATAGCAATCAGCCCCAGCATTTT. Together with reference TRBV19 and TRBJ1-5, the CDR3 gives the full variable domain: DGGITQSPKYLFRKEGQNVTLSCEQNLNHDAMYWYRQDPGQGLRLIYYSQIVNDFQKGDIAEGYSVSREKKESFPLTVTSAQKNPTAFYLCASSPGYSNQPQHFGDGTRLSIL.

This clone appeared a single time. V and J are TRBV11-2 and TRBJ2-2; tentative D call: TRBD1 (7 bases). This CDR3 comprises 14 residues. Per the germline V gene, CDR1 is SGHAT and CDR2 is FQNNGV. V lost 5 bases and J lost 4, with 11 bases in between. The CDR3 here is CASSLRGATGELFF. CDR3 bases: TGTGCCAGCAGCCTCAGGGGGGCCACCGGGGAGCTGTTTTTT.

The chain recombines TRBV7-6 with TRBJ2-2, with D possibly matching TRBD2 (5 bases). Trimming removed 3 bases from V and 1 base from J, with 12 bases in between. This CDR3 is built from 16 residues. Per germline, CDR1 SGHVS and CDR2 FNYEAQ. This CDR3 reads CASSFYSGKNTGELFF. CDR3 in DNA: TGTGCCAGCAGCTTTTACAGCGGAAAGAACACCGGGGAGCTGTTTTTT.

This clone was seen once. V usage is TRBV7-9 and J usage is TRBJ1-2, with D tentatively TRBD1 (5 bases). CDR1 SEHNR and CDR2 FQNEAQ come from the germline V gene (reference sequence). The CDR3 length is 15 residues. The V end lost 5 bases, the J end lost 2 bases, and 15 bases lay between the germline ends. The CDR3: CASSPLGGENYGYTF. DNA for the CDR3: TGTGCCAGCAGCCCCCTGGGAGGGGAGAACTATGGCTACACCTTC. The entire variable domain, with the rest obtained from reference TRBV7-9 and TRBJ1-2, is as follows: DTGVSQNPRHKITKRGQNVTFRCDPISEHNRLYWYRQTLGQGPEFLTYFQNEAQLEKSRLLSDRFSAERPKGSFSTLEIQRTEQGDSAMYLCASSPLGGENYGYTFGSGTRLTVV.

The chain couples TRBV3-1 (or the pseudogene TRBV3-2) to TRBJ2-7, with D possibly being TRBD1 (6 bases). Trimming removed 5 bases at V and 1 base at J, with 15 bases between. CDR3 size: 15 residues. CDR1 and CDR2 from the germline V gene are LGHDT and YNNKEL (reference sequence). The CDR3 spells CASSKADRMSYEQYF. The CDR3 bases are TGTGCCAGCAGCAAGGCCGACAGGATGTCCTACGAGCAGTACTTC.

As for this clone: Other DNA sequences from this sample encode an identical CDR3 as well. The V gene is TRBV7-9, the J gene TRBJ1-5; TRBD1 matches at 7 bases. The germline gives CDR1 SEHNR, CDR2 FQNEAQ (reference sequence). The CDR3 is 14 amino acids. V lost 2 bases to trimming and J lost 2 bases; unmatched junction nucleotides: 0. CDR3 amino acids: CASSLTGGNQPQHF. Written as DNA, the CDR3 is TGTGCCAGCAGCTTAACAGGGGGCAATCAGCCCCAGCATTTT. The entire variable domain, with the rest obtained from reference TRBV7-9 and TRBJ1-5, is as follows: DTGVSQNPRHKITKRGQNVTFRCDPISEHNRLYWYRQTLGQGPEFLTYFQNEAQLEKSRLLSDRFSAERPKGSFSTLEIQRTEQGDSAMYLCASSLTGGNQPQHFGDGTRLSIL.

The V call is TRBV7-3, the J call TRBJ1-1; no clear D gene. This CDR3 region has 15 residues. V shed 5 bases and J shed 4 bases, with 17 bases lying between them. The germline V gene has CDR1 SGHTA and CDR2 FQGTGA. CDR3 in DNA: TGTGCCAGCAGCCCCCGCCTTGGCGAGGGCACTGAAGCTTTCTTT. This encodes CASSPRLGEGTEAFF.

The genes are TRBV4-1 and TRBJ2-2; D possibly corresponds to TRBD2 (6 bases). The V end was cut by 0 bases, the J end by 2 bases, with 13 bases between. The CDR3 runs to 17 residues. From germline, CDR1 is MGHRA and CDR2 YSYEKL. Here the CDR3 reads CASSQDLRRGNTGELFF. CDR3 coding DNA: TGCGCCAGCAGCCAAGATCTGCGGCGGGGTAACACCGGGGAGCTGTTTTTT.

The gene calls are TRBV27 and TRBJ2-6; D might be TRBD2 (5 bases). The CDR3 runs 17 residues. In germline, CDR1 is MNHEY, CDR2 SMNVEV (reference sequence). Trimming cost V 2 bases and J 0 bases, with 11 bases left between them. CDR3 sequence: CASSLRGPTSGANVLTF. CDR3 sequence (DNA): TGTGCCAGCAGTTTACGAGGGCCTACCTCTGGGGCCAACGTCCTGACTTTC.

The rearrangement joins TRBV11-2 to TRBJ2-1, with 10 bases that match TRBD2. The CDR3 runs to 17 residues. The germline gives CDR1 SGHAT, CDR2 FQNNGV. J was trimmed by 10 bases and V by 0 bases; bases with no gene match: 12. Here the CDR3 reads CASSLDYVERGGWEQFF. CDR3 in DNA: TGTGCCAGCAGCTTAGATTACGTGGAGCGGGGGGGCTGGGAGCAGTTCTTC.

The gene calls are TRBV19 and TRBJ2-5; 8 bases align to TRBD2. The CDR3 spans 12 residues. Trimming took 9 bases from V and 4 from J; bases not matched to a gene: 4. Germline loops: CDR1 LNHDA, CDR2 SQIVND (reference sequence). CDR3 sequence: CASRGLAETQYF. The CDR3 DNA follows: TGTGCCAGCCGAGGACTAGCAGAGACCCAGTACTTC.

The chain joins TRBV3-1 (or the pseudogene TRBV3-2) to TRBJ2-6, with D hard to call. Germline V gene sequence: CDR1 LGHDT, CDR2 YNNKEL (reference sequence). V was clipped by 8 bases and J by 0 bases, with 5 bases between them. The CDR3 loop spans 13 amino acids. The CDR3, as DNA: TGTGCCAGCGCGCTCTCTGGGGCCAACGTCCTGACTTTC. This translates into CASALSGANVLTF.

The V and J genes are TRBV9 and TRBJ2-1; possibly TRBD2 for D (6 bases). The ends were cut back, 0 bases at V and 4 bases at J, with 11 bases in the middle. CDR1 is SGDLS and CDR2 is YYNGEE in the germline V gene. The CDR3 spans 15 residues. The CDR3 region has the DNA TGTGCCAGCAGCGTAGGGGGGGACCAATACAATGAGCAGTTCTTC. Protein product: CASSVGGDQYNEQFF.

The chain carries TRBV28 and TRBJ2-3, with TRBD1 as a possible D gene (5 bases). CDR3 length: 15 residues. The ends were cut back, 5 bases at V and 0 bases at J, with 12 bases in the middle. Germline V lookup: CDR1 MDHEN, CDR2 SYDVKM. The CDR3 DNA follows: TGTGCCAGCAGTGCCGGACAACTTAGCACAGATACGCAGTATTTT. Its translation: CASSAGQLSTDTQYF.

CDR3 sequence: CSVADRGGETQYF. The CDR3 bases are TGCAGCGTTGCCGACAGGGGCGGAGAGACCCAGTACTTC. The gene calls are TRBV29-1 and TRBJ2-5, with 8 bases lining up with TRBD1. The CDR3 runs to 13 residues. Germline loops: CDR1 SQVTM, CDR2 ANQGSEA. The ends lost 4 bases at V and 4 bases at J; junction bases unmatched: 5. The complete variable domain, with remaining parts taken from reference TRBV29-1 and TRBJ2-5, reads SAVISQKPSRDICQRGTSLTIQCQVDSQVTMMFWYRQQPGQSLTLIATANQGSEATYESGFVIDKFPISRPNLTFSTLTVSNMSPEDSSIYLCSVADRGGETQYFGPGTRLLVL.

This clone was seen more than once but under ten times. The chain recombines TRBV5-6 with TRBJ2-4; TRBD1 matches at 10 bases. This CDR3 comprises 16 residues. J lost 1 base, V lost 4 bases, and 5 bases had no gene match. Germline V gives CDR1 SGHDT, CDR2 YYEEEE. In DNA form, the CDR3 reads TGTGCCAGCAGCGACGGACAGGGGGTCGCCAAAAACATTCAGTACTTC. Translated, it gives CASSDGQGVAKNIQYF. Variable domain in full (rest from reference TRBV5-6 and TRBJ2-4): DAGVTQSPTHLIKTRGQQVTLRCSPKSGHDTVSWYQQALGQGPQFIFQYYEEEERQRGNFPDRFSGHQFPNYSSELNVNALLLGDSALYLCASSDGQGVAKNIQYFGAGTRLSVL.

V is TRBV12-3 or TRBV12-4 and J is TRBJ2-3; the D is unclear. Trimming stripped 5 bases from V and 5 bases from J, with 8 bases between. The CDR3 is 12 residues long. CDR3 region: CASSLSGDTQYF. The CDR3 nucleotides read TGTGCCAGCAGTCTCTCGGGAGATACGCAGTATTTT.

J is TRBJ2-2 and V is TRBV18; TRBD1 matches at 11 bases. The CDR3 covers 18 residues. The germline V gene encodes CDR1 KGHSH and CDR2 LQKENI. The ends lost 2 bases at V and 0 bases at J; junction bases unmatched: 5. In DNA, the CDR3 is TGTGCCAGCTCACCAGCAGGACAGGGGGCGACGAACACCGGGGAGCTGTTTTTT. Protein: CASSPAGQGATNTGELFF.

V and J are TRBV5-4 and TRBJ2-7; 12 nucleotides line up with TRBD2. V lost 0 bases, J lost 0 bases, and 4 bases stayed unmatched. The V gene's germline CDR1 is SGHNT and CDR2 YYREEE (reference sequence). The CDR3 covers 17 residues. The DNA of the CDR3 is TGTGCCAGCAGCTTGGGACTAGCGGGGGAACGCTCCTACGAGCAGTACTTC. Translated, it gives CASSLGLAGERSYEQYF.

The chain combines TRBV12-3 or TRBV12-4 with TRBJ2-2; D uncertain. V gave up 5 bases and J gave up 2 bases, with 6 bases separating them. The CDR3 is 13 residues long. The CDR3 region is CASSVSNTGELFF. CDR3 nucleotides: TGTGCCAGCAGTGTTTCTAACACCGGGGAGCTGTTTTTT.

The J gene is TRBJ2-2, the V gene TRBV7-3, with D maybe TRBD1 (5 bases). Trimming removed 5 bases from V and 7 bases from J, with 8 bases in between. The CDR3 has 12 amino acids. Germline values: CDR1 SGHTA, CDR2 FQGTGA. The CDR3 DNA sequence: TGTGCCAGCAGCGGGGCCGGCGGGGAGCTGTTTTTT. Protein sequence: CASSGAGGELFF.

V usage is TRBV6-5 and J usage is TRBJ2-3; 11 positions match TRBD2. This CDR3 spans 15 amino acids. Unmatched junction bases numbered 8, after V lost 8 bases and J lost 4 bases. CDR1 MNHEY and CDR2 SVGAGI come from the germline V gene. CDR3 amino acids: CASGPTSGGADTQYF. The CDR3 region has the DNA TGTGCCAGCGGCCCTACTAGCGGGGGCGCAGATACGCAGTATTTT.

The rearrangement links TRBV6-5 to TRBJ1-5; maybe TRBD1 (6 bases). V lost 11 bases and J 7 bases, leaving 15 bases between the germline ends. This CDR3 contains 12 residues. The V gene's germline CDR1 is MNHEY and CDR2 SVGAGI. CDR3 nucleotide sequence: TGTGCCTCCGGGGGGGCGGCCCAGCCCCAGCATTTT. Translation: CASGGAAQPQHF.

The chain has TRBV2 and TRBJ2-7; TRBD2 matches at 11 bases. The germline gives CDR1 SNHLY, CDR2 FYNNEI. V gave up 0 bases and J gave up 3 bases; unmatched junction bases: 10. The CDR3 runs to 18 residues. The CDR3 DNA is TGTGCCAGCAGTGAAGCGCCGGTTGGGCTAGCGGGGGGCTACGAGCAGTACGTC. This codes for CASSEAPVGLAGGYEQYV.

The chain is built from TRBV6-5 and TRBJ1-6; 7 nucleotides match TRBD1. This CDR3 is 15 amino acids long. Germline-derived CDR1 and CDR2 are MNHEY and SVGAGI. The V gene end was trimmed by 6 bases and the J gene end by 5 bases; junction bases not matched to a gene: 7. In DNA, the CDR3 is TGTGCCAGCAGCATCACAGGGGAAAATAATTCACCCCTCCACTTT. Translated, it gives CASSITGENNSPLHF.

This chain connects TRBV28 to TRBJ1-4, with 8 nucleotides matching TRBD1. The CDR3 has 14 amino acids. Germline V CDR1 and CDR2: MDHEN, SYDVKM. The J segment lost 7 bases and the V segment lost 6 bases, leaving 7 bases of the junction unmatched. The CDR3 here is CASRSQGASEKLFF. For the CDR3, the DNA is TGTGCCAGCAGATCGCAGGGGGCCTCTGAAAAACTGTTTTTT.

V usage is TRBV18 and J usage is TRBJ1-2, with 8 bases lining up with TRBD1. The V and J ends lost 3 bases and 8 bases, in that order; junction bases with no gene match: 8. CDR1 is KGHSH, CDR2 LQKENI, per germline. The CDR3 loop spans 14 amino acids. The CDR3 region has the DNA TGTGCCAGCTCACCCGGGCCAGGGGGCAGAGGCTACACCTTC. This gives the protein CASSPGPGGRGYTF.